This passage covers 16 T cell receptor beta chains from one sample sequenced in a study of blood T cell repertoires in COVID-19. TCRdb's table, derived via immunoSEQ multiplex PCR, lists solely in-frame clones and lacks some. The data hold about 12,000 clones, with approximately 77% observed a single time. The specimen was peripheral blood. The source of these receptors is a man aged 55 to 70 with COVID-19, enrolled during active disease.

This chain uses TRBV7-9 with TRBJ1-5; TRBD1 matches 7 bases. The CDR3 sequence is 14 residues long. Unmatched junction bases numbered 4, after V lost 1 base and J lost 7 bases. CDR1 SEHNR and CDR2 FQNEAQ come from the germline V gene (reference sequence). The CDR3 is CASSLGQGVQPQHF. The DNA for the CDR3 is TGTGCCAGCAGCTTAGGGCAGGGGGTCCAGCCCCAGCATTTT. The whole variable domain, filled in from reference TRBV7-9 and TRBJ1-5, reads DTGVSQNPRHKITKRGQNVTFRCDPISEHNRLYWYRQTLGQGPEFLTYFQNEAQLEKSRLLSDRFSAERPKGSFSTLEIQRTEQGDSAMYLCASSLGQGVQPQHFGDGTRLSIL.

This sequence joins TRBV19 and TRBJ2-5, with TRBD1 matching over 8 bases. Germline CDR1 is LNHDA and CDR2 is SQIVND (reference sequence). J was trimmed by 1 base and V by 5 bases; bases with no gene match: 6. The CDR3 runs 15 residues. CDR3 in DNA: TGTGCCAGTAGTTTACGGACAGGGATCCAAGAGACCCAGTACTTC. Its translation: CASSLRTGIQETQYF.

The V gene is TRBV7-9, the J gene TRBJ2-1; 13 nucleotides line up with TRBD2. The germline V gene encodes CDR1 SEHNR and CDR2 FQNEAQ (reference sequence). CDR3 length equals 15 residues. Trimming took 5 bases from V and 7 from J; bases not matched to a gene: 5. CDR3 coding DNA: TGTGCCAGCAGCCCTAGGACTAGCGGGGGTAATGAGCAGTTCTTC. Protein product: CASSPRTSGGNEQFF.

Here the CDR3 reads CASSLRQGQGTGELFF. CDR3 nucleotides: TGCGCCAGCAGCCTGCGACAGGGCCAAGGGACCGGGGAGCTGTTTTTT. V gene TRBV5-1 combines with J gene TRBJ2-2; 7 bases fit TRBD1. The V gene end was trimmed by 4 bases and the J gene end by 5 bases; junction bases not matched to a gene: 11. Germline CDR1 reads SGHRS; CDR2 reads YFSETQ. The CDR3 loop spans 16 amino acids.

The chain links TRBV7-3 to TRBJ2-2, with 7 bases aligning to TRBD2. The V and J ends lost 1 base and 2 bases, in that order; junction bases with no gene match: 7. CDR3 length: 17 amino acids. CDR1 and CDR2 (germline): SGHTA, FQGTGA. Here the CDR3 reads CASSLSRSSGNTGELFF. CDR3 DNA sequence: TGTGCCAGCAGCTTAAGCAGGTCTAGCGGCAACACCGGGGAGCTGTTTTTT.

The gene calls are TRBV6-5 and TRBJ2-5; 7 bases match TRBD2. The germline V gene has CDR1 MNHEY and CDR2 SVGAGI. The CDR3 has 15 amino acids. J lost 2 bases, V lost 2 bases, and 5 bases had no gene match. The CDR3 protein is CASSYEAGIQETQYF. In DNA form, the CDR3 reads TGTGCCAGCAGTTACGAAGCGGGGATACAAGAGACCCAGTACTTC.

The rearrangement joins TRBV2 to TRBJ2-5; TRBD2 is a possible D gene (6 bases). The CDR3 covers 15 residues. Per germline, CDR1 SNHLY and CDR2 FYNNEI. Trimming took off 7 bases at V and 2 bases at J, with 17 bases between the two ends. CDR3 sequence reads: CASKERRRDQETQYF. CDR3 nucleotide sequence: TGTGCCAGCAAAGAGAGAAGGAGGGATCAAGAGACCCAGTACTTC.

This clone turned up a few times. Germline is not matched at one junction end, which may reflect a read error. This chain connects TRBV27 to TRBJ2-3, with D possibly matching TRBD2 (5 bases). The CDR3 runs 13 residues. Germline CDR1 reads MNHEY; CDR2 reads SMNVEV (reference sequence). CDR3 sequence (DNA): TGTGCCAGCAGTTTCTCTAGCAGAGATACGCAGTATTTT. This sequence encodes CASSFSSRDTQYF.

The chain carries TRBV11-1 and TRBJ2-1; D is uncertain. The CDR3 has 16 residues. CDR1 and CDR2 from the germline V gene are SGHAT and FQDESV (reference sequence). Trimming removed 1 base at V and 6 bases at J, with 16 bases between. The CDR3 region is CASSLVTALVGNEQFF. CDR3 DNA: TGTGCCAGCAGCTTAGTGACGGCCCTAGTGGGCAATGAGCAGTTCTTC. The full variable domain, in which reference TRBV11-1 and TRBJ2-1 provide the parts outside the CDR3, is EAEVAQSPRYKITEKSQAVAFWCDPISGHATLYWYRQILGQGPELLVQFQDESVVDDSQLPKDRFSAERLKGVDSTLKIQPAELGDSAMYLCASSLVTALVGNEQFFGPGTRLTVL.

This clone was seen a handful of times. This rearrangement joins TRBV19 to TRBJ2-7; D remains unclear. Germline-derived CDR1 and CDR2 are LNHDA and SQIVND (reference sequence). There are 11 residues in the CDR3. V was trimmed by 3 bases and J by 5 bases, leaving 5 bases between them. CDR3 sequence: CASSIQNEQYF. The CDR3 DNA reads as TGTGCCAGTAGTATCCAGAACGAGCAGTACTTC.

The rearrangement joins TRBV19 to TRBJ1-1, with D possibly matching TRBD1 (5 bases). Trimming removed 2 bases at V and 5 bases at J, with 12 bases between. CDR1 is LNHDA and CDR2 is SQIVND in the germline V gene (reference sequence). The CDR3 length is 14 residues. CDR3 residues: CASSIKWGRTEAFF. For the CDR3, the DNA is TGTGCCAGTAGTATAAAGTGGGGGAGGACTGAAGCTTTCTTT. Full variable domain (rest looked up from reference TRBV19 and TRBJ1-1): DGGITQSPKYLFRKEGQNVTLSCEQNLNHDAMYWYRQDPGQGLRLIYYSQIVNDFQKGDIAEGYSVSREKKESFPLTVTSAQKNPTAFYLCASSIKWGRTEAFFGQGTRLTVV.

The chain carries TRBV6-6 and TRBJ2-5; the D gene is possibly TRBD1 (6 bases). Trimming removed 7 bases from V and 8 bases from J, with 20 bases in between. The CDR3 runs to 14 residues. Germline assignment: CDR1 MNHNY and CDR2 SVGAGI (reference sequence). Here the CDR3 DNA reads TGTGCCAGCATCCCTGCCCGGGGACAAAGTACCCAGTACTTC. It specifies CASIPARGQSTQYF.

The CDR3 region is CASSPREGALANYGYTF. The CDR3 nucleotides read TGTGCCAGCAGCCCCCGGGAGGGAGCACTGGCAAACTATGGCTACACCTTC. The V gene is TRBV4-2, the J gene TRBJ1-2; D remains ambiguous. V lost 4 bases and J 2 bases, leaving 20 bases between the germline ends. The CDR3 contains 17 residues. Germline V gene lookup returns CDR1 LGHNA and CDR2 YNFKEQ.

This clone has only a few counts. The chain uses TRBV29-1 and TRBJ1-1; maybe TRBD1 (6 bases). The CDR3 is 14 residues long. V lost 3 bases, J lost 4 bases, and 15 bases lay in between. Germline CDR1 reads SQVTM; CDR2 reads ANQGSEA. CDR3 DNA sequence: TGCAGCGTTGACCGGGACACTGGCCCCACTGAAGCTTTCTTT. Its protein product is CSVDRDTGPTEAFF.

This rearrangement joins TRBV2 to TRBJ2-7; a weak D match, TRBD1 (6 bases). Germline V gene lookup returns CDR1 SNHLY and CDR2 FYNNEI. There are 13 residues in the CDR3. V lost 6 bases and J lost 6, with 15 bases in between. CDR3 nucleotide sequence: TGTGCCAGCAGCCTAACAGGGTTTGGCGAGCAGTACTTC. Amino acids: CASSLTGFGEQYF.

The V call is TRBV2, the J call TRBJ2-6; 8 bases line up with TRBD1. The CDR3 runs to 17 residues. Germline CDR1 reads SNHLY; CDR2 reads FYNNEI. J gave up 0 bases and V 4 bases, and 5 bases lay outside the gene matches. The CDR3 region is CASSGGQGYSGANVLTF. CDR3 coding DNA: TGTGCCAGCAGTGGCGGACAGGGCTACTCTGGGGCCAACGTCCTGACTTTC.